This TCR beta chain was retrieved from a study of shared clonotypes between healthy human individuals. The CDR3 is 15 residues long. Between the trimmed V and J ends, which lost 4 bases and 1 base, there was a span of 13 bases. The germline gives CDR1 MNHNS, CDR2 SASEGT. Overall study findings and caveats: What naive subsets generally showed was a larger estimated richness than memory subsets showed.

Details on this clone: Its antigen is unidentified.

Over several immunoSEQ plates, each subset's genomic DNA was distributed in even portions. Produced via immunoSEQ multiplex PCR; TCRdb's table is partial and in-frame only. This table has around 2,000,000 clones, roughly 94% appearing once. The chain has TRBV6-1 and TRBJ2-5; weak D call: TRBD2 (5 bases). This clonotype originated in a man between 18 and 35 years old in good health. The sample consisted of naive CD4+ T cells sorted from blood. Subset indicated: CD45RA+ positively selected. CDR3 in DNA: TGTGCCAGCAGTGGGAACCTCGGGGTCCAAGAGACCCAGTACTTC. This gives the protein CASSGNLGVQETQYF.